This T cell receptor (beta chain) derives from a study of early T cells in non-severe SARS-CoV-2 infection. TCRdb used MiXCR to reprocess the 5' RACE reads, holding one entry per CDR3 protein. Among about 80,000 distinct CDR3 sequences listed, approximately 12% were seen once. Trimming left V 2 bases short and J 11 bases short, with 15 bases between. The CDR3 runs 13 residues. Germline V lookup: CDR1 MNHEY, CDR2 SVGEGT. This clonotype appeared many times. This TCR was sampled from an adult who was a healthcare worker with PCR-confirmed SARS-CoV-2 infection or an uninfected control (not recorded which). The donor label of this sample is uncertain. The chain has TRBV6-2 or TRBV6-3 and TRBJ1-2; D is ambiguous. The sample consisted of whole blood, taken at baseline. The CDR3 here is CASSYSLTSIYTF. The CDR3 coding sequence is TGTGCCAGCAGTTACAGTCTGACGTCGATTTACACCTTC.